These T cell receptor beta chains were read from a single sample in a study of shared clonotypes between healthy human individuals. Clones were read by immunoSEQ multiplex PCR, and TCRdb kept only the in-frame ones, dropping some. The table includes 450,000 or so clones, 75% to 80% detected once. Sequenced material: PBMCs. These receptor sequences come from a woman aged 40 to 50 in good health. Some clones in this sample may be carry-over from other donors' samples. The CDR3 runs from the conserved cysteine through the conserved F or W. The order of the fields is V gene, J gene, clone size, CDR3 protein. Not every row has a clone size; where given, it reads once, few, many or a size class.

v_gene: TRBV10-1
j_gene: TRBJ2-3
abundance: -
CDR3aa: CASSELSTDTQYF

v_gene: TRBV18
j_gene: TRBJ2-1
abundance: -
CDR3aa: CASSPPGQAKQFF

v_gene: TRBV5-1
j_gene: TRBJ1-3
abundance: -
CDR3aa: CASSSDMTSGNTIYF

v_gene: TRBV30
j_gene: TRBJ2-7
abundance: -
CDR3aa: CALGLTGGGTRQYF

v_gene: TRBV5-4
j_gene: TRBJ2-1
abundance: -
CDR3aa: CASSSGLAGGPGNNEQFF

v_gene: TRBV7-8
j_gene: TRBJ1-2
abundance: -
CDR3aa: CASSLPLGGGDKISGYTF

v_gene: TRBV29-1
j_gene: TRBJ1-5
abundance: once
CDR3aa: CSVNTGNQPQHF

v_gene: TRBV5-4
j_gene: TRBJ1-1
abundance: -
CDR3aa: CASSLLGAPLSTEAFF

v_gene: TRBV6-1
j_gene: TRBJ1-2
abundance: once
CDR3aa: CASSEPGPGYTF

v_gene: TRBV29-1
j_gene: TRBJ1-5
abundance: -
CDR3aa: CSVGDSWPSYSNQPQHF

v_gene: TRBV5-4
j_gene: -
abundance: -
CDR3aa: CASSPGTAYEQYF

v_gene: TRBV7-2
j_gene: TRBJ1-1
abundance: -
CDR3aa: CASTPGTQNTEAFF

v_gene: TRBV2
j_gene: TRBJ2-7
abundance: -
CDR3aa: CASSEATGQTYEQYF

v_gene: TRBV5-4
j_gene: TRBJ2-1
abundance: -
CDR3aa: CASSLYGGSAYNEQFF

v_gene: TRBV28
j_gene: TRBJ1-5
abundance: few
CDR3aa: CASSLLNQPQHF

v_gene: TRBV5-4
j_gene: TRBJ1-1
abundance: -
CDR3aa: CASCLGTGVEDAEAFF

v_gene: TRBV7-9
j_gene: TRBJ1-5
abundance: -
CDR3aa: CASSLLSGQPQHF

v_gene: TRBV6-1
j_gene: TRBJ1-2
abundance: -
CDR3aa: CASSPVANYGYTF

v_gene: TRBV7-2
j_gene: TRBJ1-3
abundance: -
CDR3aa: CASSKSGAVGNTIYF

v_gene: TRBV27
j_gene: TRBJ2-1
abundance: -
CDR3aa: CASSFVEPYNEQFF

v_gene: TRBV9
j_gene: TRBJ2-1
abundance: -
CDR3aa: CASSASSWERQFF

v_gene: TRBV30
j_gene: TRBJ1-1
abundance: many
CDR3aa: CAWNIQKLTEAFF

v_gene: TRBV29-1
j_gene: TRBJ2-2
abundance: -
CDR3aa: CSVSRDTHGELFF

v_gene: TRBV27
j_gene: TRBJ2-5
abundance: -
CDR3aa: CVNAPSIGQANQETQYF

v_gene: TRBV4-1
j_gene: TRBJ1-2
abundance: -
CDR3aa: CASSLALRPGNYGYTF

v_gene: TRBV5-4
j_gene: TRBJ2-3
abundance: -
CDR3aa: CASSPAGRYADTQYF

v_gene: TRBV30
j_gene: TRBJ2-7
abundance: few
CDR3aa: CAWSGGGYEQYF

v_gene: TRBV5-1
j_gene: TRBJ2-1
abundance: medium-sized
CDR3aa: CASSPYRGYTNEQFF

v_gene: TRBV5-4
j_gene: TRBJ2-2
abundance: -
CDR3aa: CASSASLGPGELFF

v_gene: TRBV28
j_gene: TRBJ2-6
abundance: -
CDR3aa: CASSSPSGSNVLTF

v_gene: TRBV10-3
j_gene: TRBJ2-5
abundance: once
CDR3aa: CAISESGGREETQYF

v_gene: TRBV7-8
j_gene: TRBJ1-1
abundance: -
CDR3aa: CASSTRQGAWDTEAFF

v_gene: TRBV5-6
j_gene: TRBJ1-2
abundance: -
CDR3aa: CASSGPSGQDRYTF

v_gene: TRBV27
j_gene: TRBJ1-1
abundance: -
CDR3aa: CASNRGRNTEAFF

v_gene: TRBV5-1
j_gene: TRBJ2-7
abundance: -
CDR3aa: CASSLQGNEQYF

v_gene: TRBV30
j_gene: TRBJ1-4
abundance: few
CDR3aa: CAWNDRVWEKLLF

v_gene: TRBV5-1
j_gene: TRBJ2-7
abundance: -
CDR3aa: CASSLALAGPSYEQYF

v_gene: TRBV2
j_gene: TRBJ2-1
abundance: -
CDR3aa: CASSVSSGRSYNEQFF

v_gene: TRBV30
j_gene: TRBJ2-2
abundance: -
CDR3aa: CAWSVPGRGNTGELFF

v_gene: TRBV19
j_gene: TRBJ1-2
abundance: -
CDR3aa: CASTDRNYGYTF

v_gene: TRBV6-4
j_gene: TRBJ2-3
abundance: once
CDR3aa: CASSAVAEGADTQYF

v_gene: TRBV7-9
j_gene: -
abundance: -
CDR3aa: CASSQGAGTDITYEQYF

v_gene: TRBV6-1
j_gene: TRBJ1-2
abundance: -
CDR3aa: CASSHVSGYGYTF

v_gene: TRBV19
j_gene: TRBJ1-4
abundance: -
CDR3aa: CASSTEDRWNEKLFF

v_gene: TRBV7-9
j_gene: TRBJ2-3
abundance: -
CDR3aa: CASSLPGADTQYF

v_gene: TRBV5-1
j_gene: TRBJ2-7
abundance: -
CDR3aa: CASSLLTSGRSPYEQYF

v_gene: TRBV27
j_gene: TRBJ2-7
abundance: -
CDR3aa: CASSQYRGPYEQYF

v_gene: TRBV6-5
j_gene: TRBJ2-7
abundance: many
CDR3aa: CASSYGVRTYEQYF

v_gene: TRBV29-1
j_gene: TRBJ2-2
abundance: -
CDR3aa: CSVAGTANTGELFF

v_gene: TRBV29-1
j_gene: -
abundance: -
CDR3aa: CSVEENYEQYF

v_gene: TRBV21-1
j_gene: TRBJ1-1
abundance: -
CDR3aa: CATMRQRANTEAFF

v_gene: TRBV11-2
j_gene: TRBJ2-7
abundance: -
CDR3aa: CASSLTVSVRTFAYEQYF

v_gene: TRBV5-1
j_gene: TRBJ2-3
abundance: once
CDR3aa: CASSLAGATQSTDTQYF